The entry that follows covers one T cell receptor beta chain sequence. Its target is not known. This sample was included in a study of OX40 agonist ivuxolimab in advanced cancers. This table comes from immunoSEQ multiplex PCR, and its TCRdb copy is limited to in-frame clones, with some not included. The sample carries 20,000 to 25,000 clones, approximately 86% recorded once. Study findings and constraints: Partial responders receiving 0.1-3.0 mg/kg showed among the lowest clonal expansion.

Trimming at V came to 4 bases and at J to 4 bases, leaving 8 bases not matched to a gene. CDR3 length: 15 residues. The germline V gene has CDR1 LNHNV and CDR2 YYDKDF (reference sequence). The sequenced sample was CD4+ or CD8+ T cells sorted from blood, obtained in a trial of the OX40 agonist ivuxolimab. This receptor was taken from an adult with an advanced solid tumor such as melanoma, head and neck, liver or kidney cancer. This chain joins TRBV15 and TRBJ2-7; 9 nucleotides match TRBD1. The CDR3 is CATSTSRQGGYEQYF. The CDR3 nucleotides read TGTGCCACCAGCACTTCGAGACAGGGGGGATACGAGCAGTACTTC.